Each of the 12 T cell receptor beta chains below was sequenced from the same sample in a study of blood T cell repertoires in COVID-19. Sequencing used immunoSEQ multiplex PCR; TCRdb keeps in-frame clones, though not all of them. Among 70,000 to 90,000 clones listed, around four fifths were seen once. Sequencing used peripheral blood. The receptor set was obtained from a human donor in a cohort sampled during active COVID-19.

The chain combines TRBV2 with TRBJ2-7, with 10 bases that match TRBD2. The J segment lost 4 bases and the V segment lost 1 base, leaving 4 bases of the junction unmatched. The CDR3 totals 15 residues. Germline CDR1 reads SNHLY; CDR2 reads FYNNEI. This CDR3 is CASSEGTSGVYEQYF. CDR3 DNA: TGTGCCAGCAGTGAAGGCACTAGCGGGGTTTACGAGCAGTACTTC.

The rearrangement links TRBV6-5 to TRBJ2-7, with TRBD1 matching over 9 bases. Germline CDR1 MNHEY, CDR2 SVGAGI. V shed 8 bases, J shed 9 bases, and the junction held 11 bases outside the gene matches. The CDR3 runs to 13 residues. The CDR3 sequence: CASWGQGLSGQYF. The CDR3 region has the DNA TGTGCCAGCTGGGGACAGGGTCTTTCGGGGCAGTACTTC.

The chain joins TRBV28 to TRBJ1-1; TRBD1 might be the D (6 bases). This CDR3 region has 13 residues. The V and J ends lost 4 bases and 5 bases respectively, with 11 bases between them. Germline CDR1 is MDHEN and CDR2 is SYDVKM. CDR3 region: CASSSGGPTEAFF. CDR3 DNA sequence: TGTGCCAGCAGTTCCGGGGGGCCGACTGAAGCTTTCTTT.

This clone was seen a single time. This chain joins TRBV12-3 or TRBV12-4 and TRBJ2-3; D is undetermined. V dropped 4 bases and J dropped 6 bases, with 8 bases sitting between them. The length of the CDR3 is 12 residues. This CDR3 reads CASSSPRDTQYF. The DNA of the CDR3 is TGTGCCAGCAGTTCCCCGAGGGATACGCAGTATTTT.

The chain uses TRBV28 and TRBJ1-1; D might be TRBD1 (5 bases). V was cut by 1 base and J by 0 bases, with 9 bases left in between. The CDR3 totals 15 residues. Per the germline V gene, CDR1 is MDHEN and CDR2 is SYDVKM. The CDR3 loop is CASSLLDTLNTEAFF. The CDR3 DNA reads TGTGCCAGCAGTTTATTGGACACATTGAACACTGAAGCTTTCTTT.

V is TRBV6-1 and J is TRBJ2-5; the match to TRBD2 covers 7 bases. Germline V CDR1 and CDR2: MNHNS, SASEGT. The CDR3 spans 16 residues. J was trimmed by 5 bases and V by 0 bases; bases with no gene match: 9. CDR3 sequence reads: CASSEARWGGGETQYF. Written as DNA, the CDR3 is TGTGCCAGCAGTGAAGCTCGGTGGGGGGGTGGGGAGACCCAGTACTTC.

The chain carries TRBV30 and TRBJ2-7; perhaps TRBD2 as D (5 bases). Germline V gives CDR1 GTSNPN, CDR2 SVGIG (reference sequence). The CDR3 loop spans 12 amino acids. Trimming removed 1 base from V and 3 bases from J, with 7 bases in between. The chain's CDR3 is CAWSDRGYEQYF. CDR3 in DNA: TGTGCCTGGAGTGACCGGGGCTACGAGCAGTACTTC.

The chain carries TRBV3-1 (or the pseudogene TRBV3-2) and TRBJ1-5; 8 bases fit TRBD1. V gave up 4 bases and J gave up 5 bases; unmatched junction bases: 4. The CDR3 extends over 14 amino acids. Germline CDR1 and CDR2: LGHDT and YNNKEL (reference sequence). CDR3 bases: TGTGCCAGCAGCCCTGGACAGGGATATCAGCCCCAGCATTTT. Protein sequence: CASSPGQGYQPQHF.

The V and J genes are TRBV3-1 (or the pseudogene TRBV3-2) and TRBJ2-7; 8 nucleotides line up with TRBD2. Germline V CDR1 and CDR2: LGHDT, YNNKEL (reference sequence). V shed 1 base and J 5 bases; nucleotides not matched to a gene: 4. The CDR3 runs 14 residues. The CDR3 DNA follows: TGTGCCAGCAGCCAAGCGGGGGGGCCTCACGAGCAGTACTTC. It encodes CASSQAGGPHEQYF.

The CDR3 loop is CASRQGKGTKNIQYF. CDR3 coding DNA: TGTGCCAGCCGACAGGGGAAGGGGACCAAAAACATTCAGTACTTC. The chain carries TRBV3-1 (or the pseudogene TRBV3-2) and TRBJ2-4, with 8 nucleotides matching TRBD1. Germline lookup yields CDR1 LGHDT and CDR2 YNNKEL (reference sequence). This CDR3 region has 15 residues. The J segment lost 2 bases and the V segment lost 8 bases, leaving 8 bases of the junction unmatched.

The chain carries TRBV28 and TRBJ1-2, with D perhaps TRBD1 (5 bases). The V end was cut by 2 bases, the J end by 4 bases, with 11 bases between. CDR3 size: 14 residues. Germline CDR1 reads MDHEN; CDR2 reads SYDVKM. The CDR3, as DNA: TGTGCCAGCAGTTTACTGGGGGGGGGCTATGGCTACACCTTC. This encodes CASSLLGGGYGYTF.

V is TRBV6-5 and J is TRBJ1-2, with D maybe TRBD1 (6 bases). The germline V gene encodes CDR1 MNHEY and CDR2 SVGAGI. V was clipped by 5 bases and J by 6 bases, with 16 bases between them. CDR3 length: 14 amino acids. The CDR3 spells CASSRTDYLDGYTF. The CDR3 coding sequence is TGTGCCAGCAGTCGGACAGACTACCTGGATGGCTACACCTTC.